The 12 T cell receptor beta chains reported below all come from one sample, sequenced in a study of Graves' ophthalmopathy and Graves' hyperthyroidism. Amplifying from RNA transcripts, the study obtained TCR beta CDR3 regions. First-round RT-PCR with HTBI primers preceded a second-round multiplex PCR. TCRdb reprocessed the multiplex PCR reads via MiXCR and lists one record per CDR3 protein. In the table there are around 1,000,000 distinct CDR3 sequences, about 35% of which are singletons. The sequenced sample was peripheral blood or thyroid tissue (not recorded which). The receptors derive from an adult man with Graves' hyperthyroidism.

The chain carries TRBV12-3 or TRBV12-4 and TRBJ1-4, with D perhaps matching TRBD1 (6 bases). This CDR3 comprises 14 residues. Trimming shortened V by 5 bases and J by 8 bases, and 15 bases separated the two germline ends. The DNA of the CDR3 is TGTGCCAGCAGTGAGGCGGGGGCAGAAGAAAAACTGTTTTTT. Protein: CASSEAGAEEKLFF.

This clonotype was found a few times. The rearrangement joins TRBV6-6 to TRBJ2-7; D not certain. V lost 5 bases, J lost 2 bases, and 13 bases lay in between. The germline CDR1 and CDR2 sequences are MNHNY and SVGAGI (reference sequence). There are 14 residues in the CDR3. The CDR3 DNA reads TGTGCCAGCAGTGAATATGTCGGTACCTACGAGCAGTACTTC. Its translation: CASSEYVGTYEQYF.

The rearrangement uses TRBV7-8 and TRBJ2-2; the match to TRBD1 covers 7 bases. CDR1 is SGHVS and CDR2 is FQNEAQ in the germline V gene. Unmatched junction bases numbered 6, after V lost 0 bases and J lost 5 bases. The CDR3 extends over 16 amino acids. CDR3 protein: CASSLATGSITGELFF. CDR3 coding DNA: TGTGCCAGCAGCTTAGCGACAGGGAGTATTACCGGGGAGCTGTTTTTT.

J is TRBJ1-2 and V is TRBV30; D not resolved. Between the trimmed V and J ends, which lost 2 bases and 2 bases, there was a span of 9 bases. The CDR3 has 13 amino acids. In germline, CDR1 is GTSNPN, CDR2 SVGIG (reference sequence). This chain's CDR3 is CAWSRDGNYGYTF. DNA of the CDR3: TGTGCCTGGAGTCGTGATGGGAACTATGGCTACACCTTC.

As to this clonotype: The junction departs from the called germline gene at one end, perhaps through a read error. The chain couples TRBV12-3 or TRBV12-4 to TRBJ2-2; no clear D gene. CDR3 length: 15 amino acids. CDR3 in amino acids: CTSSLAPINTGELFF. CDR3 nucleotide sequence: TGTACCAGCAGTTTAGCACCCATTAACACCGGGGAGCTGTTTTTT.

With respect to this clonotype: A much larger clone lies one base from this, so it may be a read error. The rearrangement links TRBV10-2 to TRBJ1-2, with 9 positions matching TRBD1. The CDR3 contains 13 residues. Per germline, CDR1 WSHSY and CDR2 SAAADI. CDR3 nucleotides: TGCGCCGGCAGCCAAGGGGGACAGGGAGTCTACACCTTC. This codes for CAGSQGGQGVYTF.

This sequence joins TRBV7-2 and TRBJ2-2; TRBD1 agrees at 11 bases. The germline V gene has CDR1 SGHTA and CDR2 FQGNSA. The CDR3 length is 17 residues. V gave up 6 bases and J gave up 7 bases; unmatched junction bases: 13. The CDR3 DNA reads as TGTGCCAGCAGTTTTACCGGGACAGGGGGATATGTCGGGGAGCTGTTTTTT. Its translation is CASSFTGTGGYVGELFF.

This chain connects TRBV19 to TRBJ1-1; unclear D gene. The CDR3 has 14 residues. The germline V gene has CDR1 LNHDA and CDR2 SQIVND (reference sequence). V shed 8 bases and J shed 5 bases, with 18 bases lying between them. CDR3 protein: CASLGRNWGTEAFF. CDR3 DNA sequence: TGTGCCAGTCTGGGCCGCAATTGGGGAACTGAAGCTTTCTTT.

This clonotype turned up a few times. V gene TRBV11-1 combines with J gene TRBJ2-5; D perhaps matches TRBD2 (6 bases). Trimming took off 5 bases at V and 1 base at J, with 14 bases between the two ends. The CDR3 loop spans 15 amino acids. Germline CDR1 SGHAT, CDR2 FQDESV (reference sequence). The CDR3 protein is CASSPGSAFQETQYF. The CDR3 nucleotides read TGTGCCAGCAGCCCCGGGAGCGCTTTCCAAGAGACCCAGTACTTC.

The CDR3 reads CASSVDWDRGAEQYF. The CDR3 coding sequence is TGTGCCAGCAGCGTAGACTGGGACAGGGGTGCCGAGCAGTACTTC. This chain links TRBV9 with TRBJ2-7; 10 nucleotides agree with TRBD1. The length of the CDR3 is 15 residues. Germline-derived CDR1 and CDR2 are SGDLS and YYNGEE. Germline trimming cut 0 bases from V and 6 bases from J; bases unmatched to any gene: 6.

The sample holds many counts of this clonotype. The chain joins TRBV20-1 to TRBJ2-5; possibly TRBD1 for D (6 bases). Germline lookup yields CDR1 DFQATT and CDR2 SNEGSKA (reference sequence). This CDR3 is 14 amino acids long. Trimming removed 3 bases at V and 7 bases at J, with 18 bases between. The CDR3 region has the DNA TGCAGTGCTAGGCAGACAGGCGACCCAGGGACCCAGTACTTC. This codes for CSARQTGDPGTQYF.

This clonotype showed up many times. The chain carries TRBV7-6 and TRBJ2-2; D is undetermined. The CDR3 runs to 15 residues. CDR1 is SGHVS and CDR2 is FNYEAQ in the germline V gene. Trimming shortened V by 2 bases and J by 1 base, and 8 bases separated the two germline ends. The CDR3 coding sequence is TGTGCCAGCAGCTTATCGGGCAGGAACACCGGGGAGCTGTTTTTT. This gives the protein CASSLSGRNTGELFF.